Listed below are T cell receptor beta chains from one sample, sequenced in a study of T-cell memory formation after mild COVID-19. A single record per CDR3 protein comes from TCRdb applying MiXCR to the 5' RACE reads. The table records tens of thousands of distinct CDR3 sequences, 9.3% of them present only once. Material for sequencing was PBMCs or a T cell subset sorted from them (not recorded which). These receptors all stem from an adult woman who had mild COVID-19 (a few samples of this study predate the infection). Cell type and time point are not known. Each CDR3 is given with its conserved first and last residue. The order of the fields is CDR3 protein, CDR3 DNA, V gene, D gene, clone size, J gene. A D gene is named only where the DNA matches it firmly. The size field is filled for only some rows; it gives once, few, many or a size class.

CDR3aa: CASSPGDREKLFF
CDR3nt: TGTGCCAGCTCACCAGGGGACAGGGAAAAACTGTTTTTT
v_gene: TRBV18
d_gene: TRBD1
abundance: NA
j_gene: TRBJ1-4

CDR3aa: CAWSALGATGELFF
CDR3nt: TGTGCCTGGAGTGCCCTAGGGGCCACCGGGGAGCTGTTTTTT
v_gene: TRBV30
d_gene: NA
abundance: few
j_gene: TRBJ2-2

CDR3aa: CASSPAPAGQSYGYTF
CDR3nt: TGTGCCAGCTCACCAGCACCCGCAGGTCAATCCTATGGCTACACCTTC
v_gene: TRBV18
d_gene: NA
abundance: NA
j_gene: TRBJ1-2

CDR3aa: CASSLQVNTEAFF
CDR3nt: TGTGCCAGCAGTTTACAGGTGAACACTGAAGCTTTCTTT
v_gene: TRBV12-3/TRBV12-4
d_gene: NA
abundance: NA
j_gene: TRBJ1-1

CDR3aa: CASSSSPGDSYNSPLHF
CDR3nt: TGCGCCAGCAGCTCCAGTCCAGGGGACTCCTATAATTCACCCCTCCACTTT
v_gene: TRBV5-1
d_gene: NA
abundance: few
j_gene: TRBJ1-6

CDR3aa: CASSLGQDTGANVLTF
CDR3nt: TGTGCCAGCAGCTTGGGTCAGGACACTGGGGCCAACGTCCTGACTTTC
v_gene: TRBV5-5
d_gene: NA
abundance: NA
j_gene: TRBJ2-6

CDR3aa: CASSKGGSETQYF
CDR3nt: TGTGCCAGCAGCAAAGGTGGATCGGAGACCCAGTACTTC
v_gene: TRBV21-1
d_gene: NA
abundance: few
j_gene: TRBJ2-5

CDR3aa: CASSSTGTGNQPQHF
CDR3nt: TGTGCCAGCAGCTCAACCGGGACAGGGAATCAGCCCCAGCATTTT
v_gene: TRBV5-6
d_gene: TRBD1
abundance: few
j_gene: TRBJ1-5

CDR3aa: CASSPGRPSNQPQHF
CDR3nt: TGTGCCAGCTCACCCGGACGGCCCAGCAATCAGCCCCAGCATTTT
v_gene: TRBV18
d_gene: NA
abundance: few
j_gene: TRBJ1-5

CDR3aa: CSATGTGYEKLFF
CDR3nt: TGCAGTGCTACCGGGACAGGGTACGAAAAACTGTTTTTT
v_gene: TRBV20-1
d_gene: TRBD1
abundance: NA
j_gene: TRBJ1-4

CDR3aa: CASGAGQVVTPSTDTQYF
CDR3nt: TGTGCCAGCGGGGCGGGGCAGGTCGTTACCCCTAGCACAGATACGCAGTATTTT
v_gene: TRBV27
d_gene: NA
abundance: few
j_gene: TRBJ2-3

CDR3aa: CSVRTDNQPQHF
CDR3nt: TGCAGCGTTAGGACAGACAATCAGCCCCAGCATTTT
v_gene: TRBV29-1
d_gene: NA
abundance: NA
j_gene: TRBJ1-5

CDR3aa: CASEGGGNQPQHF
CDR3nt: TGTGCCAGCGAGGGGGGTGGCAATCAGCCCCAGCATTTT
v_gene: TRBV28
d_gene: NA
abundance: few
j_gene: TRBJ1-5

CDR3aa: CSVFRGAYEQYF
CDR3nt: TGCAGCGTTTTCAGGGGGGCCTACGAGCAGTACTTC
v_gene: TRBV29-1
d_gene: NA
abundance: NA
j_gene: TRBJ2-7

CDR3aa: CASRLARFERESSYEQYF
CDR3nt: TGTGCAAGTCGCTTAGCGCGGTTCGAGCGGGAAAGCTCCTACGAGCAGTACTTC
v_gene: TRBV12-2
d_gene: NA
abundance: few
j_gene: TRBJ2-7

CDR3aa: CASRDTGAQQYF
CDR3nt: TGTGCCAGCAGGGATACGGGCGCCCAGCAGTACTTC
v_gene: TRBV6-2/TRBV6-3
d_gene: NA
abundance: many
j_gene: TRBJ2-7

CDR3aa: CASSLDMSGEQYF
CDR3nt: TGTGCCAGCAGCTTAGACATGAGCGGCGAGCAGTACTTC
v_gene: TRBV7-9
d_gene: NA
abundance: many
j_gene: TRBJ2-7

CDR3aa: CASSHDNSPLHF
CDR3nt: TGCGCCAGCAGCCATGATAATTCACCCCTCCACTTT
v_gene: TRBV4-1
d_gene: NA
abundance: NA
j_gene: TRBJ1-6

CDR3aa: CASSRGRPDEQYF
CDR3nt: TGTGCCAGCAGTCGGGGTCGGCCGGACGAGCAGTACTTC
v_gene: TRBV12-3/TRBV12-4
d_gene: NA
abundance: NA
j_gene: TRBJ2-7

CDR3aa: CSAKLPQGLTTEAFF
CDR3nt: TGCAGTGCAAAGCTCCCCCAGGGTCTGACCACTGAAGCTTTCTTT
v_gene: TRBV20-1
d_gene: NA
abundance: many
j_gene: TRBJ1-1

CDR3aa: CASSQGLGGGAGDTQYF
CDR3nt: TGCGCCAGCAGCCAAGGCTTGGGCGGGGGGGCAGGAGATACGCAGTATTTT
v_gene: TRBV4-1
d_gene: TRBD2
abundance: few
j_gene: TRBJ2-3

CDR3aa: CASSWVDEQFF
CDR3nt: TGTGCCAGCAGTTGGGTGGATGAGCAGTTCTTC
v_gene: TRBV2
d_gene: NA
abundance: NA
j_gene: TRBJ2-1

CDR3aa: CASSQLTGRVAKDGYTF
CDR3nt: TGCGCCAGCAGCCAGTTGACAGGGAGAGTGGCGAAGGATGGCTACACCTTC
v_gene: TRBV4-1
d_gene: TRBD1
abundance: many
j_gene: TRBJ1-2

CDR3aa: CASRGLAGTNEQFF
CDR3nt: TGTGCCAGCAGAGGACTAGCGGGGACCAATGAGCAGTTCTTC
v_gene: TRBV27
d_gene: TRBD2
abundance: many
j_gene: TRBJ2-1

CDR3aa: CASGAGGASAQYF
CDR3nt: TGTGCCAGCGGGGCAGGAGGAGCATCGGCCCAGTACTTC
v_gene: TRBV12-3/TRBV12-4
d_gene: NA
abundance: medium-sized
j_gene: TRBJ2-5

CDR3aa: CASSSPGVDPYGYTF
CDR3nt: TGTGCCAGCAGCTCTCCAGGGGTAGACCCCTATGGCTACACCTTC
v_gene: TRBV3-1
d_gene: NA
abundance: NA
j_gene: TRBJ1-2

CDR3aa: CASSQDWAGSYGYTF
CDR3nt: TGCGCCAGCAGCCAAGATTGGGCAGGCAGCTATGGCTACACCTTC
v_gene: TRBV4-1
d_gene: NA
abundance: NA
j_gene: TRBJ1-2

CDR3aa: CASSSALQVPASESTDTQYF
CDR3nt: TGTGCCAGCAGCTCGGCATTACAGGTTCCTGCGAGCGAGAGCACAGATACGCAGTATTTT
v_gene: TRBV7-6
d_gene: NA
abundance: once
j_gene: TRBJ2-3

CDR3aa: CASSLRGRVTEAFF
CDR3nt: TGTGCCAGCTCACTGAGGGGGCGCGTCACTGAAGCTTTCTTT
v_gene: TRBV18
d_gene: TRBD1
abundance: few
j_gene: TRBJ1-1

CDR3aa: CASSLPGGTGTDTQYF
CDR3nt: TGTGCCAGCAGCTTACCGGGGGGAACGGGCACAGATACGCAGTATTTT
v_gene: TRBV7-8
d_gene: TRBD2
abundance: medium-sized
j_gene: TRBJ2-3

CDR3aa: CASSPGTAPDGYTF
CDR3nt: TGTGCCAGCAGCCCGGGGACAGCCCCGGATGGCTACACCTTC
v_gene: TRBV7-9
d_gene: TRBD1
abundance: NA
j_gene: TRBJ1-2

CDR3aa: CSAPGQGSYGYTF
CDR3nt: TGCAGTGCTCCGGGACAGGGATCGTATGGCTACACCTTC
v_gene: TRBV20-1
d_gene: TRBD1
abundance: NA
j_gene: TRBJ1-2

CDR3aa: CASSSPGQGSYGYTF
CDR3nt: TGCGCCAGCAGCTCGCCGGGACAGGGGAGCTATGGCTACACCTTC
v_gene: TRBV5-1
d_gene: TRBD1
abundance: NA
j_gene: TRBJ1-2

CDR3aa: CSARLALRNEQFF
CDR3nt: TGCAGTGCCCGACTCGCCTTGAGGAATGAGCAGTTCTTC
v_gene: TRBV20-1
d_gene: NA
abundance: many
j_gene: TRBJ2-1

CDR3aa: CASSRDTTEAFF
CDR3nt: TGTGCCAGCAGCCGAGATACGACAGAAGCTTTCTTT
v_gene: TRBV3-1
d_gene: NA
abundance: many
j_gene: TRBJ1-1

CDR3aa: CASSNPRAGALGSLYEQYF
CDR3nt: TGTGCCAGCAGCAACCCCCGAGCGGGGGCGCTCGGGTCTCTCTACGAGCAGTACTTC
v_gene: TRBV12-3/TRBV12-4
d_gene: TRBD2
abundance: many
j_gene: TRBJ2-7

CDR3aa: CASTSGGALNGYTF
CDR3nt: TGTGCCAGCACCTCAGGAGGGGCGCTGAATGGCTACACCTTC
v_gene: TRBV2
d_gene: NA
abundance: NA
j_gene: TRBJ1-2

CDR3aa: CASSIPGQGVYNEQFF
CDR3nt: TGTGCCAGCAGCATCCCCGGACAGGGGGTCTACAATGAGCAGTTCTTC
v_gene: TRBV11-3
d_gene: TRBD1
abundance: few
j_gene: TRBJ2-1

CDR3aa: CASSPPGQGYNEQFF
CDR3nt: TGTGCCAGCTCACCACCGGGACAGGGGTACAATGAGCAGTTCTTC
v_gene: TRBV18
d_gene: TRBD1
abundance: NA
j_gene: TRBJ2-1

CDR3aa: CAITPGAYGYTF
CDR3nt: TGTGCCATCACACCAGGGGCCTATGGCTACACCTTC
v_gene: TRBV10-3
d_gene: NA
abundance: few
j_gene: TRBJ1-2